The sequence of this T cell receptor (beta chain) was determined in a study of cytomegalovirus exposure and HLA in healthy donors. Whole-study context: From donors who were HLA-typed, an early data release held around 80 million unique TCRs.

Study-level points and caveats: From TCR beta sequences, most subjects' HLA-A and HLA-B alleles were reportedly predicted accurately. Being productive about 87% or about 30% of the time was typical of most TCR beta V segments in an earlier analysis.

With regard to this clone: Its antigen is not identified.

PCR primers comprised 60 Vbeta and 13 Jbeta primers. Source study methods: A later analysis tallied about 80 million unique TCR beta chains, 9 million to 12 million of them shared. TCRdb's table, derived via immunoSEQ multiplex PCR, lists solely in-frame clones and lacks some. V, J and clone size derive from that table, while D and trimming were established from the DNA sequence. The sample has roughly 100,000 clones, about 83% seen once. The receptor's source is a man younger than 35 in good health and CMV-seronegative. The sequenced sample was PBMCs.

In DNA, the CDR3 is TGCGCCAGCAGCCAGGGACTAGCGGGGCAGAGCTCCTACGAGCAGTACTTC. It codes for CASSQGLAGQSSYEQYF. This rearrangement joins TRBV5-1 to TRBJ2-7; 13 bases are a match to TRBD2. CDR3 size: 17 residues. The germline CDR1 and CDR2 sequences are SGHRS and YFSETQ. V trimming: 4 bases; J trimming: 0 bases; junction bases outside the gene matches: 7.